The 19 T cell receptor delta chains reported below all come from one sample, sequenced in a study of gamma-delta T cells after stem cell transplantation. TCRdb re-processed the RT-PCR reads using CATT. Of roughly 10,000 delta-chain clones listed, under 45% were seen once; the top ten hold about 2.8%. Input material: gamma-delta T cells. Every receptor here comes from a human donor. It is not recorded whose cells these are; they may come from a transplant donor.

A remark on this clone: The junction does not match germline at one end; this may be a read error. This chain links TRDV1 with TRDJ1; 7 positions match TRDD3. This CDR3 has 19 residues. Germline V gives CDR1 TSWWSYY, CDR2 QGS. As DNA, the CDR3 is TGTGCTATTGGGGAAAGTTCCTGCTGGGGGCTAACAATGAACGATAAACTCATCTTT. As protein: CAIGESSCWGLTMNDKLIF.

To note about this clone: This may stem from a read error, because a much larger clone lies one nucleotide away. The V and J genes are TRDV2 and TRDJ1, with 7 bases fitting TRDD3. CDR1 and CDR2 from the germline V gene are GEAIGNYY and EKD. The length of the CDR3 is 14 residues. The CDR3, as DNA: TGTGCCTGTGACACCGTGGGGGACACCAATAAACTCATCTTT. It codes for CACDTVGDTNKLIF.

Remarks on this clone: This may be a read error, as it is one base from a much larger clone. J is TRDJ1 and V is TRDV3; 13 bases line up with TRDD3. This CDR3 is 22 amino acids long. Germline V gene lookup returns CDR1 TVYSNPD and CDR2 GDNSRS (reference sequence). The CDR3 loop reads CACIGSYEPYWGIRAYTDTLIF. CDR3 DNA sequence: TGTGCCTGTATTGGATCCTACGAACCGTACTGGGGGATACGCGCTTACACCGATACACTCATCTTT.

Points on this clone: Just one base apart from a much larger clone, this may be a read error. This sample also contains other DNA sequences that code for the same CDR3. As DNA, the CDR3 is TGCGCCTGTGAAAGTTCCGACTTAGGTGGGGGATACCCCACCGATAAACTCATCTTT. Encoded protein: CACESSDLGGGYPTDKLIF. V usage is TRDV2 and J usage is TRDJ1, with 10 bases that match TRDD3. This CDR3 contains 19 residues. The germline V gene has CDR1 GEAIGNYY and CDR2 EKD.

Remarks on this clone: Compared with germline, one end of the junction differs, possibly owing to a read error. The V and J genes are TRDV1 and TRDJ1; 8 bases are shared with TRDD3. Per germline, CDR1 TSWWSYY and CDR2 QGS. This CDR3 has 22 residues. CDR3 amino acids: CAFGEATLGYWGPWGYTDKLIF. CDR3 in DNA: TGTGCTTTTGGGGAGGCTACGCTAGGGTACTGGGGGCCCTGGGGGTACACCGATAAACTCATCTTT.

Details on this clone: The junction shows a germline mismatch at one end, possibly a read error. This chain uses TRDV2 with TRDJ1, with 7 bases aligning to TRDD3. Germline V gene data show CDR1 as GEAIGNYY and CDR2 as EKD. CDR3 size: 15 residues. CDR3 in amino acids: CACDKGTGADDNLIF. The CDR3 nucleotides read TGTGCCTGTGACAAGGGGACTGGGGCGGACGATAACCTCATCTTT.

The J gene is TRDJ1, the V gene TRDV2; TRDD3 might be the D (6 bases). The V end was cut by 0 bases, the J end by 2 bases, with 27 bases between. This CDR3 comprises 20 residues. Germline CDR1 is GEAIGNYY and CDR2 is EKD. The CDR3 DNA follows: TGTGCCTGTGACACCGGGTGGTGGAGGGGATCCAGTCTATCGACCGATAAACTCATCTTT. Its translation is CACDTGWWRGSSLSTDKLIF.

This chain connects TRDV1 to TRDJ1, with 7 bases that match TRDD3. This CDR3 is built from 15 residues. The V gene end was trimmed by 5 bases and the J gene end by 0 bases; junction bases not matched to a gene: 6. CDR1 and CDR2 (germline): TSWWSYY, QGS. The CDR3 reads CALGYWGRHTDKLIF. The CDR3 bases are TGTGCTCTTGGGTACTGGGGTAGGCACACCGATAAACTCATCTTT.

About this clone: This may stem from a read error, because a much larger clone lies one nucleotide away. The chain joins TRDV2 to TRDJ1; 13 bases fit TRDD3. Germline trimming cut 0 bases from V and 10 bases from J; bases unmatched to any gene: 19. This CDR3 is 19 amino acids long. The germline V gene encodes CDR1 GEAIGNYY and CDR2 EKD. CDR3 protein: CACDTEERPHTGGYGGLIF. Written as DNA, the CDR3 is TGTGCCTGTGACACCGAGGAGAGGCCCCATACTGGGGGATACGGAGGACTCATCTTT.

This chain connects TRDV3 to TRDJ1, with 13 bases that match TRDD3. From germline, CDR1 is TVYSNPD and CDR2 GDNSRS (reference sequence). This CDR3 has 23 residues. V shed 0 bases and J 5 bases; nucleotides not matched to a gene: 30. The CDR3 region is CAFRRDCMDSFSNWGIREDKLIF. The CDR3 DNA reads TGTGCCTTTAGACGGGACTGTATGGACAGTTTCTCGAACTGGGGGATACGTGAGGATAAACTCATCTTT.

This clone was detected once. A much more abundant neighbour one base away suggests this may be a read error. The chain couples TRDV2 to TRDJ3; TRDD3 matches at 10 bases. This CDR3 spans 22 amino acids. Germline loops: CDR1 GEAIGNYY, CDR2 EKD. V was clipped by 4 bases and J by 0 bases; unmatched bases: 17. CDR3 in DNA: TGTGCCTGTGAACAAAAAACCTGGGGGATATTCCCTAGCTCCTGGGACACCCGACAGATGTTTTTC. Translation gives CACEQKTWGIFPSSWDTRQMFF.

The chain has TRDV3 and TRDJ1, with 12 nucleotides matching TRDD3. Germline V gene sequence: CDR1 TVYSNPD, CDR2 GDNSRS (reference sequence). The CDR3 runs 23 residues. The ends lost 4 bases at V and 0 bases at J; junction bases unmatched: 30. The CDR3 reads CASYSTTSDTYWGIPLYTDKLIF. Here the CDR3 DNA reads TGTGCCTCCTATTCGACCACTTCCGATACGTACTGGGGGATACCCCTGTACACCGATAAACTCATCTTT.

By share of the sample, this clone is medium-sized (0.01 to 0.1%). The chain links TRDV2 to TRDJ3, with D possibly matching TRDD3 (5 bases). The CDR3 length is 17 residues. Trimming pared 3 bases from V and 1 base from J, leaving 12 bases between. The V gene's germline CDR1 is GEAIGNYY and CDR2 EKD. The CDR3 here is CACDATGESWDTRQMFF. The CDR3 DNA sequence: TGTGCCTGTGACGCAACTGGTGAGTCCTGGGACACCCGACAGATGTTTTTC.

This sequence joins TRDV2 and TRDJ2; the match to TRDD3 covers 8 bases. CDR1 and CDR2 (germline): GEAIGNYY, EKD. V shed 0 bases and J 0 bases; nucleotides not matched to a gene: 14. This CDR3 has 20 amino acids. The CDR3 DNA is TGTGCCTGTGACACCGGAACCTGTACTGGGGGTTCCGCTTTGACAGCACAACTCTTCTTT. Amino acids: CACDTGTCTGGSALTAQLFF.

This chain links TRDV1 with TRDJ1; D is possibly TRDD3 (5 bases). This CDR3 spans 23 amino acids. Trimming pared 2 bases from V and 1 base from J, leaving 35 bases between. Germline-derived CDR1 and CDR2 are TSWWSYY and QGS. The CDR3 DNA reads as TGTGCTCTTGGGGAAACCTATGGGAGCGTTAAAGGGGACCCTTTAGTAGGCACCGATAAACTCATCTTT. Translated: CALGETYGSVKGDPLVGTDKLIF.

A word on this clone: This may arise from a read error, as a much more abundant clone is one base away. At the DNA level, this CDR3 is encoded by other sequences in the same sample as well. DNA of the CDR3: TGTGCCTGTGGAGGAGCCCAACTCTTCTTT. Protein product: CACGGAQLFF. The chain is built from TRDV2 and TRDJ2; unclear D gene. Germline values: CDR1 GEAIGNYY, CDR2 EKD. Trimming removed 5 bases from V and 11 bases from J, with 8 bases in between. CDR3 length: 10 amino acids.

V gene TRDV3 combines with J gene TRDJ1; D is possibly TRDD2 or TRDD3 (5 bases each). The germline V gene encodes CDR1 TVYSNPD and CDR2 GDNSRS (reference sequence). The CDR3 loop spans 18 amino acids. Trimming took 2 bases from V and 0 from J, leaving 25 bases between them. In nucleotides, the CDR3 is TGTGCCTTTTCCACCAATGGGGAATACCCTACGTACACCGATAAACTCATCTTT. This sequence encodes CAFSTNGEYPTYTDKLIF. Drawing the rest from reference TRDV3 and TRDJ1, the complete variable domain is CDKVTQSSPDQTVASGSEVVLLCTYDTVYSNPDLFWYRIRPDYSFQFVFYGDNSRSEGADFTQGRFSVKHILTQKAFHLVISPVRTEDSATYYCAFSTNGEYPTYTDKLIFGKGTRVTVEP.

For this clone: With a much larger clone just one base away, this may be a read error. This rearrangement joins TRDV2 to TRDJ3; 7 bases map to TRDD3. Germline V lookup: CDR1 GEAIGNYY, CDR2 EKD. The ends lost 0 bases at V and 0 bases at J; junction bases unmatched: 10. This CDR3 contains 20 residues. CDR3 coding DNA: TGTGCCTGTGACACCGGCTGGGGGGTACGCGGCTCCTGGGACACCCGACAGATGTTTTTC. It is translated as CACDTGWGVRGSWDTRQMFF.

This sequence joins TRDV1 and TRDJ2, with 8 bases matching TRDD3. CDR3 size: 20 residues. The germline V gene encodes CDR1 TSWWSYY and CDR2 QGS. With V trimmed by 0 bases and J by 1 base, 13 bases remained unmatched. The CDR3 sequence: CALGELASHDWGDLTAQLFF. CDR3 nucleotide sequence: TGTGCTCTTGGGGAACTAGCGTCCCATGACTGGGGGGATTTGACAGCACAACTCTTCTTT.